Listed below are T cell receptor beta chains from one sample, sequenced in a study of blood T cell repertoires in COVID-19. The protocol was immunoSEQ multiplex PCR, while the TCRdb copy is restricted to in-frame clones and leaves out a portion. This sample has 99,000 or so clones, with 84% found just once. Material for sequencing was peripheral blood. All receptors come from a man aged 60 to 69 with acute or convalescent COVID-19. Each CDR3 is given with its conserved first and last residue. The order of the fields is clone size, J gene, D gene, V gene, CDR3 DNA, CDR3 protein. D genes are given only for firm matches. Some rows have no size entry. The others give once, few or many, or a class for an expanded clone.

clone_size: .
j_call: TRBJ2-1
d_call: .
v_call: TRBV5-1
cdr3_nt: TGCGCCAGCAGCTTCCTTCACTATCCAGTCCTGCCCTACAATGAGCAGTTCTTC
cdr3_aa: CASSFLHYPVLPYNEQFF

clone_size: few
j_call: TRBJ2-7
d_call: TRBD2
v_call: TRBV7-8
cdr3_nt: TGTGCCAGCAGCCCCCCCCCGGCTAGCGGGCGAAACTATCGCAACGAGCAGTACTTC
cdr3_aa: CASSPPPASGRNYRNEQYF

clone_size: .
j_call: TRBJ1-2
d_call: TRBD1
v_call: TRBV27
cdr3_nt: TGTGCCAGCAGTGAACTACGGGACAGGGGCCCTCTAACCTTC
cdr3_aa: CASSELRDRGPLTF

clone_size: .
j_call: TRBJ2-7
d_call: TRBD2
v_call: TRBV5-1
cdr3_nt: TGCGCCAGCAGCTTGGGTAGCGGGAACGAGCAGTACTTC
cdr3_aa: CASSLGSGNEQYF

clone_size: .
j_call: TRBJ2-3
d_call: .
v_call: TRBV10-2
cdr3_nt: TGCGCCAGCAGCGGACTATCGAGCACAGATACGCAGTATTTT
cdr3_aa: CASSGLSSTDTQYF

clone_size: .
j_call: TRBJ2-7
d_call: .
v_call: TRBV7-8
cdr3_nt: TGTGCCAGCAGCCCCAACTTCTACGAGCAGTACTTC
cdr3_aa: CASSPNFYEQYF

clone_size: .
j_call: TRBJ1-1
d_call: TRBD1
v_call: TRBV27
cdr3_nt: TGTGCCAGCAGCCAATACAGGGGATATGAAGCTTTCTTT
cdr3_aa: CASSQYRGYEAFF

clone_size: .
j_call: TRBJ1-3
d_call: TRBD1
v_call: TRBV6-5
cdr3_nt: TGTGCCAGCACTAGGACAGGGGTGGGAAACACCATATATTTT
cdr3_aa: CASTRTGVGNTIYF

clone_size: .
j_call: TRBJ2-1
d_call: TRBD2
v_call: TRBV5-1
cdr3_nt: TGCGCCAGCAGCACGGGACTAGCGGGCGCCTACAATGAGCAGTTCTTC
cdr3_aa: CASSTGLAGAYNEQFF

clone_size: .
j_call: TRBJ1-1
d_call: .
v_call: TRBV6-6
cdr3_nt: TGTGCCAGCAGTTCCACAGAAATAGCTGAAGCTTTCTTT
cdr3_aa: CASSSTEIAEAFF

clone_size: .
j_call: TRBJ1-1
d_call: TRBD1
v_call: TRBV6-5
cdr3_nt: TGTGCCAGCAGTTACTACAGGACAGGCAACACTGAAGCTTTCTTT
cdr3_aa: CASSYYRTGNTEAFF

clone_size: .
j_call: TRBJ2-1
d_call: TRBD1
v_call: TRBV5-1
cdr3_nt: TGCGCCAGCAGCGGGGACAGTCAAAACAATGAGCAGTTCTTC
cdr3_aa: CASSGDSQNNEQFF

clone_size: once
j_call: TRBJ1-2
d_call: TRBD1
v_call: TRBV5-1
cdr3_nt: TGCGCCAGCAGCTCGAATCCCGGGACAGGGGTATATGGCTACACCTTC
cdr3_aa: CASSSNPGTGVYGYTF

clone_size: .
j_call: TRBJ2-1
d_call: TRBD2
v_call: TRBV9
cdr3_nt: TGTGCCAGCAGCGTAGGGGGGACTAGCGGGATCAATGAGCAGTTCTTC
cdr3_aa: CASSVGGTSGINEQFF

clone_size: .
j_call: TRBJ1-4
d_call: .
v_call: TRBV5-6
cdr3_nt: TGTGCCAGCAGCTTTCTGGGTGGTGCGGCAAAACTGTTTTTT
cdr3_aa: CASSFLGGAAKLFF

clone_size: .
j_call: TRBJ2-2
d_call: TRBD2
v_call: TRBV6-1
cdr3_nt: TGTGCCAGCAGTGAACCGTTGTTATTAGCGGGGAACACCGGGGAGCTGTTTTTT
cdr3_aa: CASSEPLLLAGNTGELFF

clone_size: .
j_call: TRBJ2-7
d_call: TRBD1
v_call: TRBV3-1/TRBV3-2
cdr3_nt: TGTGCCAGCAGCCAACCTGGACAGGTCTACGAGCAGTACTTC
cdr3_aa: CASSQPGQVYEQYF

clone_size: .
j_call: TRBJ1-4
d_call: TRBD1
v_call: TRBV4-1
cdr3_nt: TGCGCCAGCAGCTTAGGACAGGGGGCGACTAATGAAAAACTGTTTTTT
cdr3_aa: CASSLGQGATNEKLFF

clone_size: .
j_call: TRBJ2-3
d_call: TRBD1
v_call: TRBV5-4
cdr3_nt: TGTGCCAGCGCTGACAGGGTGTCGGATACGCAGTATTTT
cdr3_aa: CASADRVSDTQYF

clone_size: .
j_call: TRBJ2-7
d_call: TRBD2
v_call: TRBV4-1
cdr3_nt: TGCGCCAGCAGCCAGGATCTAGCGGGGGCCTACGAGCAGTACTTC
cdr3_aa: CASSQDLAGAYEQYF

clone_size: .
j_call: TRBJ2-5
d_call: .
v_call: TRBV4-1
cdr3_nt: TGCGCCAGCAGCCTCCAGGGCTTCGAGACCCAGTACTTC
cdr3_aa: CASSLQGFETQYF

clone_size: .
j_call: TRBJ2-1
d_call: TRBD1
v_call: TRBV29-1
cdr3_nt: TGCAGCGTGCCCAGATTACAGGGGGCGCGAACGAATGAGCAGTTCTTC
cdr3_aa: CSVPRLQGARTNEQFF

clone_size: .
j_call: TRBJ2-1
d_call: .
v_call: TRBV30
cdr3_nt: TGTGCCTGGACCCCTTCCTACAATGAGCAGTTCTTC
cdr3_aa: CAWTPSYNEQFF

clone_size: .
j_call: TRBJ1-2
d_call: TRBD1
v_call: TRBV19
cdr3_nt: TGTGCCAGTAGCGAGGACAGGACGTTTTCCTATGGCTACACCTTC
cdr3_aa: CASSEDRTFSYGYTF

clone_size: .
j_call: TRBJ1-2
d_call: TRBD1
v_call: TRBV7-9
cdr3_nt: TGTGCCAGCAGCCCGGGACAGAACTATGGCTACACCTTC
cdr3_aa: CASSPGQNYGYTF

clone_size: .
j_call: TRBJ2-1
d_call: .
v_call: TRBV19
cdr3_nt: TGTGCCAGTAGTAAGGGGGGGTACAATGAGCAGTTCTTC
cdr3_aa: CASSKGGYNEQFF

clone_size: once
j_call: TRBJ2-1
d_call: .
v_call: TRBV7-9
cdr3_nt: TGTGCCAGCAGTAAAGCAGGGAAAAGGTACAATGAGCAGTTCTTC
cdr3_aa: CASSKAGKRYNEQFF

clone_size: .
j_call: TRBJ1-5
d_call: .
v_call: TRBV6-5
cdr3_nt: TGTGCCAGCAGTTACGCATACGGGAGAGGTCAGCCCCAGCATTTT
cdr3_aa: CASSYAYGRGQPQHF

clone_size: few
j_call: TRBJ1-2
d_call: TRBD1
v_call: TRBV5-1
cdr3_nt: TGCGCCAGCAGCTTGGGTGGAGGGGGCGACTATGGCTACACCTTC
cdr3_aa: CASSLGGGGDYGYTF

clone_size: few
j_call: TRBJ2-1
d_call: TRBD2
v_call: TRBV6-5
cdr3_nt: TGTGCCAGCAGTTTAGCGGGAGGACCGTACAATGAGCAGTTCTTC
cdr3_aa: CASSLAGGPYNEQFF

clone_size: .
j_call: TRBJ1-5
d_call: .
v_call: TRBV28
cdr3_nt: TGTGCCAGCAGTGTAAATCAGCCCCAGCATTTT
cdr3_aa: CASSVNQPQHF

clone_size: .
j_call: TRBJ2-1
d_call: .
v_call: TRBV6-5
cdr3_nt: TGTGCCAGTGGCTTAGGGGGCTCCTACAATGAGCAGTTCTTC
cdr3_aa: CASGLGGSYNEQFF

clone_size: .
j_call: TRBJ2-2
d_call: .
v_call: TRBV5-1
cdr3_nt: TGCGCCAGCAGCTTGGCCGCTGGGCTAAGGGGGGAGCTGTTTTTT
cdr3_aa: CASSLAAGLRGELFF

clone_size: .
j_call: TRBJ2-7
d_call: .
v_call: TRBV19
cdr3_nt: TGTGCCAGTAGTATCCCAGACAGACCCTACGAGCAGTACTTC
cdr3_aa: CASSIPDRPYEQYF

clone_size: .
j_call: TRBJ1-1
d_call: TRBD1
v_call: TRBV7-8
cdr3_nt: TGTGCCAGCAGCCCGAGGGGGCGAGACACTGAAGCTTTCTTT
cdr3_aa: CASSPRGRDTEAFF

clone_size: .
j_call: TRBJ1-3
d_call: .
v_call: TRBV7-8
cdr3_nt: TGTGCCAGCAGCGCCGTGGCCAGCGCCTACTCTGGAAACACCATATATTTT
cdr3_aa: CASSAVASAYSGNTIYF

clone_size: .
j_call: TRBJ2-5
d_call: TRBD2
v_call: TRBV6-6
cdr3_nt: TGTGCCAGCAGTCAAACTCTGGGACTAGCGGCCCCAGAGACCCAGTACTTC
cdr3_aa: CASSQTLGLAAPETQYF

clone_size: once
j_call: TRBJ1-5
d_call: .
v_call: TRBV19
cdr3_nt: TGTGCCAGTAATAACAGGGACAATCAGCCCCAGCATTTT
cdr3_aa: CASNNRDNQPQHF

clone_size: .
j_call: TRBJ2-3
d_call: .
v_call: TRBV7-9
cdr3_nt: TGTGCCAGCAGCTTAATTCGGTTGAGTGAAGATACGCAGTATTTT
cdr3_aa: CASSLIRLSEDTQYF

clone_size: .
j_call: TRBJ1-1
d_call: .
v_call: TRBV18
cdr3_nt: TGTGCCAGCTCCCCTCAAGCAACTGAAGTGGCTTTCTTT
cdr3_aa: CASSPQATEVAFF

clone_size: .
j_call: TRBJ1-2
d_call: TRBD1
v_call: TRBV28
cdr3_nt: TGTGCCAGCAGTACCCCGGGACAGGGCTATGGCTACACCTTC
cdr3_aa: CASSTPGQGYGYTF

clone_size: .
j_call: TRBJ1-2
d_call: TRBD1
v_call: TRBV6-1
cdr3_nt: TGTGCCAGCAGTTCCCCGGGGACAGGGATTAATGGCTACACCTTC
cdr3_aa: CASSSPGTGINGYTF

clone_size: .
j_call: TRBJ2-7
d_call: TRBD2
v_call: TRBV5-1
cdr3_nt: TGCGCCAGCAGCTTCCTCGGGACTAGCGTTGCCGAAACTTACGAGCAGTACTTC
cdr3_aa: CASSFLGTSVAETYEQYF

clone_size: .
j_call: TRBJ2-5
d_call: .
v_call: TRBV7-7
cdr3_nt: TGTGCTAGCAGCAATATACGGGAGACCCAGTACTTC
cdr3_aa: CASSNIRETQYF